This passage covers 20 T cell receptor beta chains from one sample sequenced in a study of vaccination effects on CD4 cells after COVID-19. These receptors have no known antigen. Sequenced by immunoSEQ multiplex PCR; TCRdb stores in-frame clones only, minus some. There are about 45,000 clones in the sample; around 70% occur only once, and 30% to 40% lies in the top ten. Before sequencing, viral peptide pools were used by the ViraFEST assay to expand antigen-specific CD4+ T cells. CD4+ T cells were isolated after nine to ten days of culture. This individual contracted SARS-CoV-2 between March and December 2020, as verified by PCR. The source was CD4+ T cells from PBMCs cultured with a peptide pool, collected before COVID-19 vaccination. These receptors came from a human donor who had a prior SARS-CoV-2 infection.

The rearrangement uses TRBV5-1 and TRBJ1-1, with 7 bases lining up with TRBD1. CDR1 SGHRS and CDR2 YFSETQ come from the germline V gene. The CDR3 is 15 amino acids. Germline trimming cut 2 bases from V and 1 base from J; bases unmatched to any gene: 5. The CDR3 loop reads CASSLTRGGNTEAFF. The CDR3 DNA reads as TGCGCCAGCAGCTTAACCAGGGGGGGGAACACTGAAGCTTTCTTT.

J is TRBJ2-1 and V is TRBV5-1; D may be TRBD2 (5 bases). Germline V lookup: CDR1 SGHRS, CDR2 YFSETQ. Trimming took off 3 bases at V and 4 bases at J, with 23 bases between the two ends. The CDR3 runs 18 residues. The CDR3, as DNA: TGCGCCAGCAGCTCTACCCCTAATTGGGCCGGACTGTACAATGAGCAGTTCTTC. The encoded protein is CASSSTPNWAGLYNEQFF.

The chain couples TRBV7-9 to TRBJ1-4, with TRBD1 as a possible D gene (5 bases). V was trimmed by 5 bases and J by 0 bases, leaving 13 bases between them. Germline V gives CDR1 SEHNR, CDR2 FQNEAQ (reference sequence). This CDR3 region has 16 residues. The CDR3 DNA follows: TGTGCCAGCAGCCAAGGGGAGGGAGCAACTAATGAAAAACTGTTTTTT. Protein product: CASSQGEGATNEKLFF.

This sequence joins TRBV4-3 and TRBJ2-1; D possibly corresponds to TRBD1 (6 bases). Deletions cut 0 bases from V and 2 bases from J, with 17 bases between. The CDR3 length is 18 residues. The V gene's germline CDR1 is LGHNA and CDR2 YSLEER. CDR3 coding DNA: TGCGCCAGCAGCCAAGAGCAGACGGACAGATCGACCTACAATGAGCAGTTCTTC. This translates into CASSQEQTDRSTYNEQFF.

This clone was observed once. V gene TRBV13 combines with J gene TRBJ2-3; no firm D call. Germline V lookup: CDR1 PRHDT, CDR2 FYEKMQ (reference sequence). V was shortened by 3 bases and J by 0 bases, with 16 bases between the two germline ends. The length of the CDR3 is 17 residues. The CDR3 nucleotides are TGTGCCAGCAGCTTTAGTGTGGGTTCATCTAGCACAGATACGCAGTATTTT. Translated: CASSFSVGSSSTDTQYF.

The rearrangement links TRBV6-5 to TRBJ2-5, with a weak D call TRBD2 (6 bases). V lost 4 bases, J lost 3 bases, and 12 bases lay in between. The CDR3 is 14 residues long. CDR1 MNHEY and CDR2 SVGAGI come from the germline V gene. The DNA for the CDR3 is TGTGCCAGCAGTTCGACGGGACTTAAAGAGACCCAGTACTTC. Translating it yields CASSSTGLKETQYF.

This clone came up once. This chain uses TRBV5-1 with TRBJ2-7, with a weak D call TRBD1 (6 bases). Trimming took 0 bases from V and 2 from J, leaving 12 bases between them. Germline CDR1 and CDR2: SGHRS and YFSETQ. The length of the CDR3 is 15 residues. The CDR3 DNA sequence: TGCGCCAGCAGCTTGGGTTTGGACAGACCCTACGAGCAGTACTTC. It specifies CASSLGLDRPYEQYF.

This rearrangement joins TRBV5-4 to TRBJ2-5; a possible D gene is TRBD1 (6 bases). Germline-derived CDR1 and CDR2 are SGHNT and YYREEE (reference sequence). V lost 4 bases and J lost 1, with 11 bases in between. The CDR3 has 14 residues. CDR3 bases: TGTGCCAGCAGCCAACAGGGCAGCCAAGAGACCCAGTACTTC. Residues: CASSQQGSQETQYF.

The chain couples TRBV4-2 to TRBJ1-3; D is undetermined. Trimming cost V 2 bases and J 2 bases, with 19 bases left between them. The germline V gene has CDR1 LGHNA and CDR2 YNFKEQ. This CDR3 is 18 amino acids long. The chain's CDR3 is CASSQRLFSADAGNTIYF. The CDR3 region has the DNA TGTGCCAGCAGCCAACGGCTTTTTTCCGCCGACGCTGGAAACACCATATATTTT.

The chain is built from TRBV6-4 and TRBJ1-2; possible D gene TRBD1, 6 bases. In germline, CDR1 is MRHNA, CDR2 SNTAGT. V lost 6 bases and J lost 2, with 16 bases in between. The CDR3 loop spans 15 amino acids. CDR3 amino acids: CASSPGHGLNYGYTF. CDR3 DNA sequence: TGTGCCAGCAGCCCGGGACACGGACTAAACTATGGCTACACCTTC.

This clone was found a few times. V gene TRBV7-2 combines with J gene TRBJ1-5; tentative D call: TRBD1 (5 bases). CDR1 is SGHTA and CDR2 is FQGNSA in the germline V gene. V was trimmed by 0 bases and J by 6 bases, leaving 15 bases between them. CDR3 size: 16 residues. CDR3 loop: CASSLATRVHGQPQHF. In DNA, the CDR3 is TGTGCCAGCAGCTTAGCCACCAGGGTTCACGGTCAGCCCCAGCATTTT.

The chain carries TRBV4-2 and TRBJ2-1; TRBD2 agrees at 10 bases. The CDR3 covers 16 residues. The trim removed 1 base at V and 4 bases at J, leaving 4 bases unmatched. Per germline, CDR1 LGHNA and CDR2 YNFKEQ. This CDR3 reads CASSQALAGEYNEQFF. The CDR3 nucleotides are TGTGCCAGCAGCCAAGCTCTAGCGGGGGAGTACAATGAGCAGTTCTTC.

This sequence joins TRBV5-1 and TRBJ2-1, with 7 bases identical to TRBD2. This CDR3 has 16 amino acids. From germline, CDR1 is SGHRS and CDR2 YFSETQ. The J segment lost 1 base and the V segment lost 4 bases, leaving 8 bases of the junction unmatched. CDR3 nucleotide sequence: TGCGCCAGCAGCCTCGGACTAGACCGATCCTACAATGAGCAGTTCTTC. It is translated as CASSLGLDRSYNEQFF.

The chain recombines TRBV6-5 with TRBJ1-2; D remains ambiguous. The CDR3 length is 15 residues. In germline, CDR1 is MNHEY, CDR2 SVGAGI. Trimming shortened V by 5 bases and J by 1 base, and 14 bases separated the two germline ends. CDR3 amino acids: CASSPRRGHNYGYTF. In DNA form, the CDR3 reads TGTGCCAGCAGTCCGCGAAGAGGGCATAACTATGGCTACACCTTC.

The chain has TRBV19 and TRBJ2-5; D might be TRBD2 (5 bases). Germline V lookup: CDR1 LNHDA, CDR2 SQIVND (reference sequence). V was clipped by 3 bases and J by 1 base, with 9 bases between them. The CDR3 runs to 14 residues. The DNA of the CDR3 is TGTGCCAGTAGTATGGACTTCGTCCAAGAGACCCAGTACTTC. It codes for CASSMDFVQETQYF.

The chain's CDR3 is CASSFVGGETQYF. As DNA, the CDR3 is TGTGCCAGCAGTTTCGTGGGGGGGGAGACCCAGTACTTC. The rearrangement links TRBV12-3 or TRBV12-4 to TRBJ2-5; 7 bases match TRBD2. V shed 3 bases, J shed 5 bases, and the junction held 3 bases outside the gene matches. The CDR3 is 13 amino acids.

This sequence joins TRBV18 and TRBJ1-2; 7 bases line up with TRBD1. CDR3 length: 14 residues. V lost 3 bases and J lost 4; bases outside the gene matches: 5. Germline V gene sequence: CDR1 KGHSH, CDR2 LQKENI. CDR3 sequence reads: CASSPGQFFYGYTF. In DNA, the CDR3 is TGTGCCAGCTCACCGGGACAGTTCTTCTATGGCTACACCTTC.

This clone has just one count. The chain recombines TRBV11-3 with TRBJ2-3; the match to TRBD2 covers 8 bases. CDR1 SGHNT and CDR2 YENEEA come from the germline V gene. Losses at the gene ends were 5 bases for V and 4 bases for J; bases not matched to a gene: 11. The CDR3 totals 16 residues. CDR3 loop: CASSPRGAGGADTQYF. CDR3 coding DNA: TGTGCCAGCAGCCCGAGAGGGGCGGGAGGAGCAGATACGCAGTATTTT.

The chain recombines TRBV7-9 with TRBJ2-3, with 7 bases aligning to TRBD2. The ends lost 5 bases at V and 0 bases at J; junction bases unmatched: 2. This CDR3 has 14 amino acids. Per the germline V gene, CDR1 is SEHNR and CDR2 is FQNEAQ (reference sequence). This CDR3 is CASSVSGSTDTQYF. CDR3 nucleotide sequence: TGTGCCAGCAGCGTTAGCGGGAGCACAGATACGCAGTATTTT.

This chain uses TRBV18 with TRBJ2-7; tentative D call: TRBD2 (5 bases). Germline values: CDR1 KGHSH, CDR2 LQKENI. This CDR3 has 14 residues. Trimming removed 3 bases at V and 2 bases at J, with 11 bases between. The CDR3 DNA follows: TGTGCCAGCTCACCCGGGAAGGGTACCTACGAGCAGTACTTC. Translating gives CASSPGKGTYEQYF.